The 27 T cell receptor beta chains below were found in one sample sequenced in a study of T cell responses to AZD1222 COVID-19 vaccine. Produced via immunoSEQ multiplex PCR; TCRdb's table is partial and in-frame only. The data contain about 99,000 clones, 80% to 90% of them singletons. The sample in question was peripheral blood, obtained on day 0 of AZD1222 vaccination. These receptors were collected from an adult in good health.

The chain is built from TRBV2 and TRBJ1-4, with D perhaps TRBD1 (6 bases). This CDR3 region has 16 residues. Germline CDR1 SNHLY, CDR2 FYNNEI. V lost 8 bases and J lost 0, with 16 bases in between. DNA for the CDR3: TGTGCCAGCTGTGTAGACGCAGGGGCAACTAATGAAAAACTGTTTTTT. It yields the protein CASCVDAGATNEKLFF. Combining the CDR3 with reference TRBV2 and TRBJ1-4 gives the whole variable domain EPEVTQTPSHQVTQMGQEVILRCVPISNHLYFYWYRQILGQKVEFLVSFYNNEISEKSEIFDDQFSVERPDGSNFTLKIRSTKLEDSAMYFCASCVDAGATNEKLFFGSGTQLSVL.

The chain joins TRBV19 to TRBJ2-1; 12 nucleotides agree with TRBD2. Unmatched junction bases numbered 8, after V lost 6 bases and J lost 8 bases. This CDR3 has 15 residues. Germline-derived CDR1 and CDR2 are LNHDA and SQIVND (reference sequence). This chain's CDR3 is CASSLLAGGSDEQFF. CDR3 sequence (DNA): TGTGCCAGTAGCCTACTAGCGGGAGGTTCAGATGAGCAGTTCTTC.

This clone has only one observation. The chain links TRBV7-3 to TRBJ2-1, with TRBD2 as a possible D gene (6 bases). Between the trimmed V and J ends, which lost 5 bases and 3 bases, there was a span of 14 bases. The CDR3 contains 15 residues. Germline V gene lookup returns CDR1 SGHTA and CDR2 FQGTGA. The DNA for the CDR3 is TGTGCCAGCAGCCCCGGGACTTTGAACTACAATGAGCAGTTCTTC. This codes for CASSPGTLNYNEQFF. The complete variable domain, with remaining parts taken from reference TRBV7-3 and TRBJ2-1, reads GAGVSQTPSNKVTEKGKYVELRCDPISGHTALYWYRQSLGQGPEFLIYFQGTGAADDSGLPNDRFFAVRPEGSVSTLKIQRTERGDSAVYLCASSPGTLNYNEQFFGPGTRLTVL.

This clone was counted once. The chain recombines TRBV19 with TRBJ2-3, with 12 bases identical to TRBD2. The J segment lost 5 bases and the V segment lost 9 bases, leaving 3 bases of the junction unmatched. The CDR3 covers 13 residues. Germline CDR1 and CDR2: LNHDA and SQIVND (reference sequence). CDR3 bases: TGTGCCAGCCGACTAGCGGGAGTAGATACGCAGTATTTT. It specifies CASRLAGVDTQYF.

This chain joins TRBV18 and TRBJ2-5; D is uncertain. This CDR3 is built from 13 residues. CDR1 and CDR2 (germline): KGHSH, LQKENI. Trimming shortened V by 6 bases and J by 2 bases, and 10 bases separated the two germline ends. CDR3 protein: CASSRLPQETQYF. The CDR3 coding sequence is TGTGCCAGCTCCCGGCTACCGCAAGAGACCCAGTACTTC.

The CDR3: CASSWDSSYNSPLHF. The DNA of the CDR3 is TGCGCCAGCAGCTGGGACAGCTCCTATAATTCACCCCTCCACTTT. This chain joins TRBV5-1 and TRBJ1-6; 7 nucleotides agree with TRBD1. CDR1 and CDR2 (germline): SGHRS, YFSETQ. CDR3 length equals 15 residues. With 3 bases clipped from V and 0 bases from J, the junction kept 0 bases outside the gene matches.

CDR3: CASRRGRDASGRPDNEQFF. In DNA form, the CDR3 reads TGTGCCAGCCGGAGGGGGAGGGATGCTAGCGGGAGGCCTGACAATGAGCAGTTCTTC. V usage is TRBV7-8 and J usage is TRBJ2-1; 11 bases agree with TRBD2. Unmatched junction bases numbered 20, after V lost 8 bases and J lost 5 bases. The CDR3 extends over 19 amino acids. CDR1 and CDR2 from the germline V gene are SGHVS and FQNEAQ.

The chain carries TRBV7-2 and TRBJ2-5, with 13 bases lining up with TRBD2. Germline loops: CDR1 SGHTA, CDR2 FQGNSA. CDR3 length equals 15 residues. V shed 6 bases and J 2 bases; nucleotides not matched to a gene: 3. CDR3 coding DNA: TGTGCCAGCAGGGGACTAGCGGGGAATCAAGAGACCCAGTACTTC. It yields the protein CASRGLAGNQETQYF. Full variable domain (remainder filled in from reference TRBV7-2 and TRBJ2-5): GAGVSQSPSNKVTEKGKDVELRCDPISGHTALYWYRQSLGQGLEFLIYFQGNSAPDKSGLPSDRFSAERTGGSVSTLTIQRTQQEDSAVYLCASRGLAGNQETQYFGPGTRLLVL.

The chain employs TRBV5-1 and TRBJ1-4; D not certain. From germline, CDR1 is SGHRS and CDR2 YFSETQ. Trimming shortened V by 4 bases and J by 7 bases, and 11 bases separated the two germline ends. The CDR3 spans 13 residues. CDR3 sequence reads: CASSDLLGEKLFF. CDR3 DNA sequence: TGCGCCAGCAGCGACCTTCTGGGTGAAAAACTGTTTTTT.

CDR3 region: CASSEGGTGRNEQFF. DNA for the CDR3: TGTGCCAGCAGTGAAGGAGGGACAGGGCGCAATGAGCAGTTCTTC. The rearrangement uses TRBV2 and TRBJ2-1, with 9 bases lining up with TRBD1. The germline CDR1 and CDR2 sequences are SNHLY and FYNNEI. There are 15 residues in the CDR3. V was pared by 1 base and J by 6 bases, with 4 bases of the junction left unmatched.

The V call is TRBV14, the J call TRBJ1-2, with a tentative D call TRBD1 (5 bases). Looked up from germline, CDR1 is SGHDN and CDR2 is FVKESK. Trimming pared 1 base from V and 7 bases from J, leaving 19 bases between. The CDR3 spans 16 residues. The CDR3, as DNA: TGTGCCAGCAGCCAAGTGGCTCAGACCCGCGGGGGTGGCTACACCTTC. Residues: CASSQVAQTRGGGYTF. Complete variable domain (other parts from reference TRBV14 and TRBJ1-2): EAGVTQFPSHSVIEKGQTVTLRCDPISGHDNLYWYRRVMGKEIKFLLHFVKESKQDESGMPNNRFLAERTGGTYSTLKVQPAELEDSGVYFCASSQVAQTRGGGYTFGSGTRLTVV.

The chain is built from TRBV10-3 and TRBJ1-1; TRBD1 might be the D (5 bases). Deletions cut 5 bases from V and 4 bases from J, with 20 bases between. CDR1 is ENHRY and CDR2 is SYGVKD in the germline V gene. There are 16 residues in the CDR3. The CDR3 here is CAISSAGSGLGTEAFF. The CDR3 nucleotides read TGTGCCATCAGTTCCGCAGGGTCGGGGTTAGGCACTGAAGCTTTCTTT.

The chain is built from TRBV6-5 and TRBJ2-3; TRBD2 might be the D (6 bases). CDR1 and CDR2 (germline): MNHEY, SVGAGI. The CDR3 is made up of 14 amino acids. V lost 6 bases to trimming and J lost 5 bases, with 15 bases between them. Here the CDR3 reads CASRRGGNIDTQYF. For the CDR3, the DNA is TGTGCCAGCAGGCGGGGTGGGAACATAGATACGCAGTATTTT.

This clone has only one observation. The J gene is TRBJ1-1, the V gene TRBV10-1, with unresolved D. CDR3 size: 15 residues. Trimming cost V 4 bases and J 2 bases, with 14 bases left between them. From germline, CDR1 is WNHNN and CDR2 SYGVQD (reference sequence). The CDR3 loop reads CASSVAGSSNTEAFF. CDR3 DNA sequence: TGCGCCAGCAGTGTAGCGGGCAGCTCCAACACTGAAGCTTTCTTT.

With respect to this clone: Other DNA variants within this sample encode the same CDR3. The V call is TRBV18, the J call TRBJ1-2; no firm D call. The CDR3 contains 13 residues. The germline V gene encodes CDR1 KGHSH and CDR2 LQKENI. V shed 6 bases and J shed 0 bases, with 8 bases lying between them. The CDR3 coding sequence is TGTGCCAGCTCGCCCGGCCCTAACTATGGCTACACCTTC. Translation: CASSPGPNYGYTF.

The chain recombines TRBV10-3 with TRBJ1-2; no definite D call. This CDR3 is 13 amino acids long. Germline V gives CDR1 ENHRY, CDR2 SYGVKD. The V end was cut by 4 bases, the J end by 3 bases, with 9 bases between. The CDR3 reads CAISAATDYGYTF. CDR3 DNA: TGTGCCATCAGTGCCGCAACGGACTATGGCTACACCTTC.

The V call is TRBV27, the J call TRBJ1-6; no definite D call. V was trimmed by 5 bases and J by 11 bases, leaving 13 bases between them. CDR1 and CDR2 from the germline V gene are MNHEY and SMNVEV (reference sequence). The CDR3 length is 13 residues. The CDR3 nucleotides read TGTGCCAGCAGTGTTCCCGAAGTCGCACCCCTCCACTTT. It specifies CASSVPEVAPLHF.

Written as DNA, the CDR3 is TGTGCCAGCAGTTTTCTGCGGGAAAACACCGGGGAGCTGTTTTTT. Amino acid sequence: CASSFLRENTGELFF. V gene TRBV28 combines with J gene TRBJ2-2, with TRBD2 as a possible D gene (6 bases). Trimming took off 3 bases at V and 2 bases at J, with 10 bases between the two ends. This CDR3 spans 15 amino acids. CDR1 is MDHEN and CDR2 is SYDVKM in the germline V gene.

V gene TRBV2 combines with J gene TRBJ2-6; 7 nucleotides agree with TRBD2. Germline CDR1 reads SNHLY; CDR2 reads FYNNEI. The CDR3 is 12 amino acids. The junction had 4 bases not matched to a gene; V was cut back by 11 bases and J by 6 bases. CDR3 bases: TGTGCCGGACGGGGGGAGGCCAACGTCCTGACTTTC. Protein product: CAGRGEANVLTF.

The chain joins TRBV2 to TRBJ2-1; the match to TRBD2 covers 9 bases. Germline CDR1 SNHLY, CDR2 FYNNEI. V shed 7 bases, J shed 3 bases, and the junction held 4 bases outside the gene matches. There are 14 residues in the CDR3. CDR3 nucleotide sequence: TGTGCCAGCACCGGGACTAGCAACTACAATGAGCAGTTCTTC. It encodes CASTGTSNYNEQFF.

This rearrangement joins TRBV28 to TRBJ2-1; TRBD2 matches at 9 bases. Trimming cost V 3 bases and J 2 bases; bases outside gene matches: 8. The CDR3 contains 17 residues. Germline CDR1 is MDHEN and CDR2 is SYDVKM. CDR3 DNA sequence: TGTGCCAGCAGTTTGGGTAGCGGGAGCTTTACCTACAATGAGCAGTTCTTC. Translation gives CASSLGSGSFTYNEQFF.

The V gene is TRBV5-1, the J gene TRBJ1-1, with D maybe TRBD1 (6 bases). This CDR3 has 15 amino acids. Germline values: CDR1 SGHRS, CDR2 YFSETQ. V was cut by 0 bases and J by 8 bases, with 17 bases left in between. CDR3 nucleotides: TGCGCCAGCAGCTTGGTAGGGCAGGGGATAGCCGAAGCTTTCTTT. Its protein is CASSLVGQGIAEAFF.

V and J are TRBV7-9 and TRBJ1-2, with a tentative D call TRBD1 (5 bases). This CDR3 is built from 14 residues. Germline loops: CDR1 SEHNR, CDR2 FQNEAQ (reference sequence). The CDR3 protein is CACGRTGSNYGYTF. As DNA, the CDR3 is TGTGCATGTGGGAGAACAGGCTCTAACTATGGCTACACCTTC.

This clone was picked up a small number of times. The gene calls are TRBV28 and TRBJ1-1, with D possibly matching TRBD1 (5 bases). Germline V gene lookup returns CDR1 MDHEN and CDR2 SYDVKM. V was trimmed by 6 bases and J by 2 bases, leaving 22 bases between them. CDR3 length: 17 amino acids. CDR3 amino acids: CASRPTGRSSINTEAFF. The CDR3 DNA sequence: TGTGCCAGCAGACCCACAGGCCGGTCCAGTATTAACACTGAAGCTTTCTTT.

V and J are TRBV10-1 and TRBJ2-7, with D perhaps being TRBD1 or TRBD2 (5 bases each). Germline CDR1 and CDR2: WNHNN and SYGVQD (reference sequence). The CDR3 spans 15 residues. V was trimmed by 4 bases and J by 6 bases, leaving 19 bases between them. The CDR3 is CASSGSGTPAGEQYF. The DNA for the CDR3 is TGCGCCAGCAGTGGCTCCGGGACCCCGGCAGGCGAGCAGTACTTC.

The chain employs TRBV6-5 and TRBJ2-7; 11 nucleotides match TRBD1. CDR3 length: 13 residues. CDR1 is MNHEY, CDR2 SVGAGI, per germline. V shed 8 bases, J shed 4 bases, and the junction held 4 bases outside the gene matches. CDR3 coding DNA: TGTGCCAGCGGACAGGGGGCATTTTACGAGCAGTACTTC. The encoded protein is CASGQGAFYEQYF.

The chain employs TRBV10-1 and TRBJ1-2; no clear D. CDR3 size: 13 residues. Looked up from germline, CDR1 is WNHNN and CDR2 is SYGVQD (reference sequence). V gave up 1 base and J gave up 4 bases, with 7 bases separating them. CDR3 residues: CASSEFGTYGYTF. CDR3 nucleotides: TGCGCCAGCAGTGAGTTCGGAACCTATGGCTACACCTTC.